This entry lists 10 T cell receptor beta chains sequenced from one sample in a study of OX40 agonist ivuxolimab in advanced cancers. Measured with immunoSEQ multiplex PCR; TCRdb has only the in-frame clones, and not every one. The sample carries some 81,000 clones, over 75% recorded once. The sample was CD4+ or CD8+ T cells sorted from blood, taken in a trial of the OX40 agonist ivuxolimab. The receptor source for this set is an adult with an advanced solid tumor such as melanoma, head and neck, liver or kidney cancer.

This chain links TRBV28 with TRBJ1-1; D gene uncertain. The V end lost 2 bases, the J end lost 8 bases, and 9 bases lay between the germline ends. This CDR3 region has 12 residues. Germline loops: CDR1 MDHEN, CDR2 SYDVKM. In DNA form, the CDR3 reads TGTGCCAGCAGTTTAAAGGTCTCGGAAGCTTTCTTT. Translated: CASSLKVSEAFF. The full variable domain, completed using reference TRBV28 and TRBJ1-1, is DVKVTQSSRYLVKRTGEKVFLECVQDMDHENMFWYRQDPGLGLRLIYFSYDVKMKEKGDIPEGYSVSREKKERFSLILESASTNQTSMYLCASSLKVSEAFFGQGTRLTVV.

The genes are TRBV5-6 and TRBJ1-5; D is uncertain. The CDR3 is 14 amino acids. The germline V and J ends were trimmed by 1 base and 8 bases, with 13 bases remaining between them. In germline, CDR1 is SGHDT, CDR2 YYEEEE. The CDR3, as DNA: TGTGCCAGCAGCTTGTGGCAGCGCGGGGAGCCCCAGCATTTT. Translation: CASSLWQRGEPQHF.

The chain couples TRBV19 to TRBJ2-7; the D gene is possibly TRBD1 (6 bases). Germline V gene lookup returns CDR1 LNHDA and CDR2 SQIVND (reference sequence). V lost 4 bases to trimming and J lost 4 bases, with 11 bases between them. The CDR3 runs to 13 residues. This CDR3 reads CASSTQQGYEQYF. The CDR3 bases are TGTGCCAGTAGTACTCAACAGGGTTACGAGCAGTACTTC.

The chain carries TRBV15 and TRBJ1-4; D not certain. Germline V gives CDR1 LNHNV, CDR2 YYDKDF (reference sequence). Deletions cut 2 bases from V and 8 bases from J, with 9 bases between. CDR3 length equals 13 residues. This CDR3 is CATSRRKREKLFF. The CDR3 DNA sequence: TGTGCCACCAGCAGACGCAAACGGGAAAAACTGTTTTTT.

The V and J genes are TRBV7-2 and TRBJ1-1; D may be TRBD1 (5 bases). This CDR3 is 15 amino acids long. The germline gives CDR1 SGHTA, CDR2 FQGNSA. With 5 bases removed from V and 4 bases from J, the gap between germline ends came to 17 bases. Written as DNA, the CDR3 is TGTGCCAGCAGCACAAACAGGCCCCGCGGCACTGAAGCTTTCTTT. Translation: CASSTNRPRGTEAFF.

CDR3 in DNA: TGTGCCAGCAGCCACCAAAGGAATGAGCAGTTCTTC. It yields the protein CASSHQRNEQFF. The gene calls are TRBV11-2 and TRBJ2-1; D gene uncertain. Trimming pared 5 bases from V and 7 bases from J, leaving 9 bases between. CDR1 SGHAT and CDR2 FQNNGV come from the germline V gene. There are 12 residues in the CDR3. The whole variable domain, remainder taken from reference TRBV11-2 and TRBJ2-1, is EAGVAQSPRYKIIEKRQSVAFWCNPISGHATLYWYQQILGQGPKLLIQFQNNGVVDDSQLPKDRFSAERLKGVDSTLKIQPAKLEDSAVYLCASSHQRNEQFFGPGTRLTVL.

The gene calls are TRBV20-1 and TRBJ2-1; no clear D. The length of the CDR3 is 11 residues. V lost 1 base, J lost 7 bases, and 5 bases lay in between. The germline CDR1 and CDR2 sequences are DFQATT and SNEGSKA (reference sequence). The DNA of the CDR3 is TGCAGTGCTAGAGTGGTAAATGAGCAGTTCTTC. Translating gives CSARVVNEQFF.

This chain uses TRBV18 with TRBJ2-7; TRBD2 matches 10 bases. The CDR3 spans 19 residues. Per the germline V gene, CDR1 is KGHSH and CDR2 is LQKENI. After removal of 6 bases from V and 6 bases from J, the junction contained 23 bases not matched to a gene. CDR3: CASSLELAGKGPRRGEQYF. CDR3 sequence (DNA): TGTGCCAGCTCCCTTGAACTAGCGGGAAAGGGTCCCAGGAGGGGCGAGCAGTACTTC.

This chain connects TRBV6-1 to TRBJ2-7; D gene ambiguous. The germline gives CDR1 MNHNS, CDR2 SASEGT. With 10 bases removed from V and 2 bases from J, the gap between germline ends came to 12 bases. CDR3 length: 12 residues. This chain's CDR3 is CATNSLPYEQYF. The CDR3 DNA follows: TGTGCCACAAACAGCCTTCCCTACGAGCAGTACTTC.

The chain is built from TRBV7-8 and TRBJ1-2, with D perhaps TRBD1 (5 bases). The V gene's germline CDR1 is SGHVS and CDR2 FQNEAQ. This CDR3 has 17 amino acids. V was trimmed by 5 bases and J by 0 bases, leaving 19 bases between them. The CDR3 loop reads CASSLGGTGGTNYGYTF. The CDR3 DNA is TGTGCCAGCAGCCTCGGCGGAACAGGAGGCACTAACTATGGCTACACCTTC.